These 6 T cell receptor beta chains were sequenced from one sample in a study of shared clonotypes between healthy human individuals (dated by TCRdb to about 2020). Library generation was performed with the immunoSEQ multiplex PCR assay. Held by TCRdb, this immuneACCESS table contains in-frame sequences only and omits some clones. Under half of the omission traces to an unresolved V gene where checked; the cause of the rest is unknown. The sample data list some 2,100,000 clones, and approximately 94% of these were observed just once. Over 0.1% of the sample belongs to the ten largest clones. The sequenced material came from naive CD4+ T cells sorted from blood. The cell subset or site tag for this specimen amounts to: CD45RA+ positively selected. The receptors stem from a man between 18 and 35 years old in good health.

The V call is TRBV2, the J call TRBJ1-2, with TRBD1 identical over 11 bases. This CDR3 region has 14 residues. Germline V gene lookup returns CDR1 SNHLY and CDR2 FYNNEI. Germline trimming cut 9 bases from V and 5 bases from J; bases unmatched to any gene: 8. Here the CDR3 reads CASSRDRGTYGYTF. CDR3 nucleotides: TGTGCCAGTAGCCGGGACAGGGGGACTTATGGCTACACCTTC.

The chain joins TRBV7-2 to TRBJ2-1; TRBD1 aligns across 8 bases. Trimming cost V 0 bases and J 15 bases; bases outside gene matches: 7. Germline V CDR1 and CDR2: SGHTA, FQGNSA. The CDR3 is made up of 13 amino acids. The CDR3 bases are TGTGCCAGCAGCTTAGCCTCCGGGACAGGACCGTTCTTC. Its protein is CASSLASGTGPFF.

The V gene is TRBV6-6, the J gene TRBJ1-1, with TRBD1 identical over 10 bases. The CDR3 sequence is 16 residues long. The J segment lost 1 base and the V segment lost 5 bases, leaving 7 bases of the junction unmatched. The germline V gene has CDR1 MNHNY and CDR2 SVGAGI (reference sequence). CDR3 bases: TGTGCCAGCAGTCCCCGGGACAGGGGAGGGAACACTGAAGCTTTCTTT. This gives the protein CASSPRDRGGNTEAFF.

V and J are TRBV6-5 and TRBJ1-3; D may be TRBD1 (6 bases). Germline CDR1 MNHEY, CDR2 SVGAGI. The V end lost 3 bases, the J end lost 3 bases, and 9 bases lay between the germline ends. The CDR3 consists of 14 residues. The CDR3 spells CASSYGQSGNTIYF. Here the CDR3 DNA reads TGTGCCAGCAGTTATGGACAGAGTGGAAACACCATATATTTT.

Points on this clone: Different DNA sequences within this sample yield the same CDR3. The chain recombines TRBV9 with TRBJ2-7; 8 bases map to TRBD1. Germline CDR1 and CDR2: SGDLS and YYNGEE. The CDR3 spans 15 residues. V was clipped by 0 bases and J by 0 bases; unmatched bases: 2. CDR3: CASSVAGQASYEQYF. DNA of the CDR3: TGTGCCAGCAGCGTAGCGGGACAGGCCTCCTACGAGCAGTACTTC.

Remarks on this clone: A junction end diverges from the germline sequence, so it may reflect a read error. The chain couples TRBV2 to TRBJ2-7, with 7 positions matching TRBD1. This CDR3 contains 13 residues. CDR1 and CDR2 (germline): SNHLY, FYNNEI. The CDR3: CASREDRVYEQYF. The CDR3 coding sequence is TGTGCCAGCAGGGAAGACAGGGTCTACGAGCAGTACTTC.